This passage covers 30 T cell receptor beta chains from one sample sequenced in a study of cytomegalovirus exposure and HLA in healthy donors. PCR amplification relied on 60 Vbeta primers (plus 13 Jbeta primers). The table came from immunoSEQ multiplex PCR; TCRdb's copy has only in-frame clones and leaves some out. The table has around 150,000 clones, around 83% seen once. The specimen sequenced was PBMCs. All receptors derive from a man younger than 35 in good health and CMV-seropositive.

The chain carries TRBV2 and TRBJ2-1; 7 bases line up with TRBD2. The CDR3 spans 15 residues. Unmatched junction bases numbered 11, after V lost 5 bases and J lost 7 bases. CDR1 SNHLY and CDR2 FYNNEI come from the germline V gene. The CDR3 spells CASSSQGWEGNEQFF. DNA for the CDR3: TGTGCCAGCAGTTCCCAGGGTTGGGAGGGGAATGAGCAGTTCTTC.

This chain uses TRBV7-6 with TRBJ1-1; possibly TRBD1 for D (5 bases). V lost 3 bases to trimming and J lost 4 bases, with 12 bases between them. Germline values: CDR1 SGHVS, CDR2 FNYEAQ. The CDR3 covers 14 residues. CDR3 protein: CASSFPGGGTEAFF. CDR3 nucleotides: TGTGCCAGCAGCTTCCCGGGGGGTGGCACTGAAGCTTTCTTT. The full variable domain, rest sourced from reference TRBV7-6 and TRBJ1-1, is GAGVSQSPRYKVTKRGQDVALRCDPISGHVSLYWYRQALGQGPEFLTYFNYEAQQDKSGLPNDRFSAERPEGSISTLTIQRTEQRDSAMYRCASSFPGGGTEAFFGQGTRLTVV.

V is TRBV7-2 and J is TRBJ2-2; D is possibly TRBD2 (7 bases). The CDR3 is 16 residues long. V was cut by 2 bases and J by 5 bases, with 15 bases left in between. The germline V gene encodes CDR1 SGHTA and CDR2 FQGNSA. The CDR3: CASSLRGGASTGELFF. The CDR3 bases are TGTGCCAGCAGCTTAAGGGGGGGCGCATCTACCGGGGAGCTGTTTTTT.

The chain couples TRBV7-6 to TRBJ1-3; TRBD1 matches 7 bases. The V gene end was trimmed by 5 bases and the J gene end by 3 bases; junction bases not matched to a gene: 7. Germline-derived CDR1 and CDR2 are SGHVS and FNYEAQ. The CDR3 length is 15 residues. DNA for the CDR3: TGTGCCAGCAGCCAACTCCAGGGGGTTGGAAACACCATATATTTT. This sequence encodes CASSQLQGVGNTIYF.

Written as DNA, the CDR3 is TGTGCCAGCAGCCAAGAGTCGAGAGTTTGGGAGACCCAGTACTTC. Translation: CASSQESRVWETQYF. This chain links TRBV11-3 with TRBJ2-5; D remains unclear. CDR1 is SGHNT and CDR2 is YENEEA in the germline V gene. V lost 5 bases and J 5 bases, leaving 18 bases between the germline ends. CDR3 length: 15 amino acids.

This clone was recorded only once. The V gene is TRBV6-1, the J gene TRBJ2-3, with D tentatively TRBD1 (5 bases). Trimming cost V 4 bases and J 4 bases, with 15 bases left between them. This CDR3 spans 15 amino acids. CDR1 MNHNS and CDR2 SASEGT come from the germline V gene. The CDR3 DNA follows: TGTGCCAGCAGTGTCCGACAGCCCAGGGCAGATACGCAGTATTTT. Translated: CASSVRQPRADTQYF.

The chain combines TRBV4-1 with TRBJ2-1; the match to TRBD1 covers 8 bases. The V segment lost 4 bases and the J segment 3 bases; nucleotides outside the gene matches: 11. In germline, CDR1 is MGHRA, CDR2 YSYEKL. CDR3 length equals 17 residues. This chain's CDR3 is CASSLRSRQGYYNEQFF. The CDR3 nucleotides are TGCGCCAGCAGCCTCCGGAGCCGACAGGGGTACTACAATGAGCAGTTCTTC.

The V call is TRBV7-9, the J call TRBJ2-7; D is perhaps TRBD1 (6 bases). V lost 6 bases to trimming and J lost 3 bases, with 12 bases between them. CDR3 length: 13 residues. Germline V gene sequence: CDR1 SEHNR, CDR2 FQNEAQ (reference sequence). The CDR3 region has the DNA TGTGCCAGCAGTCAGCAGGGGATCTACGAGCAGTACTTC. Translated, it gives CASSQQGIYEQYF.

There are a few counts of this clone. V gene TRBV19 combines with J gene TRBJ2-2; 7 positions match TRBD1. This CDR3 is built from 16 residues. Trimming cost V 4 bases and J 1 base; bases outside gene matches: 6. The V gene's germline CDR1 is LNHDA and CDR2 SQIVND (reference sequence). CDR3 coding DNA: TGTGCCAGTAGTAGGGGGACAGACCAGAACACCGGGGAGCTGTTTTTT. Translating gives CASSRGTDQNTGELFF. The entire variable domain, with the rest obtained from reference TRBV19 and TRBJ2-2, is as follows: DGGITQSPKYLFRKEGQNVTLSCEQNLNHDAMYWYRQDPGQGLRLIYYSQIVNDFQKGDIAEGYSVSREKKESFPLTVTSAQKNPTAFYLCASSRGTDQNTGELFFGEGSRLTVL.

This chain connects TRBV9 to TRBJ2-5; D might be TRBD2 (7 bases). The V end lost 4 bases, the J end lost 4 bases, and 17 bases lay between the germline ends. The CDR3 spans 15 residues. The germline CDR1 and CDR2 sequences are SGDLS and YYNGEE. This CDR3 reads CASSRNAGAGETQYF. As DNA, the CDR3 is TGTGCCAGCAGCCGTAACGCGGGGGCAGGAGAGACCCAGTACTTC.

The gene calls are TRBV5-1 and TRBJ1-2; 7 bases fit TRBD1. The CDR3 has 14 residues. From germline, CDR1 is SGHRS and CDR2 YFSETQ. J lost 4 bases, V lost 5 bases, and 8 bases had no gene match. The CDR3 DNA sequence: TGCGCCAGCAGGGGAGCCGGGACAGTCTATGGCTACACCTTC. Amino acid sequence: CASRGAGTVYGYTF.

This sequence joins TRBV9 and TRBJ2-5, with 7 nucleotides matching TRBD1. The DNA end is more similar to TRBJ2-7, so the J call may be wrong. The length of the CDR3 is 15 residues. Germline V CDR1 and CDR2: SGDLS, YYNGEE. The CDR3 sequence is CASSVSDRAVDEQYF. CDR3 coding DNA: TGTGCCAGCAGCGTGTCCGACAGGGCCGTCGACGAGCAGTACTTC.

J is TRBJ1-1 and V is TRBV2; 9 bases map to TRBD1. Germline trimming cut 5 bases from V and 4 bases from J; bases unmatched to any gene: 8. The CDR3 extends over 15 amino acids. Germline V CDR1 and CDR2: SNHLY, FYNNEI. CDR3 coding DNA: TGTGCCAGCAGTAGGACAGGGGCGGCAGGCACTGAAGCTTTCTTT. Protein product: CASSRTGAAGTEAFF. The full variable domain, completed using reference TRBV2 and TRBJ1-1, is EPEVTQTPSHQVTQMGQEVILRCVPISNHLYFYWYRQILGQKVEFLVSFYNNEISEKSEIFDDQFSVERPDGSNFTLKIRSTKLEDSAMYFCASSRTGAAGTEAFFGQGTRLTVV.

The genes are TRBV6-1 and TRBJ2-3, with a weak D call TRBD1 (6 bases). This CDR3 has 13 residues. V shed 7 bases and J shed 5 bases, with 13 bases lying between them. Germline-derived CDR1 and CDR2 are MNHNS and SASEGT. This chain's CDR3 is CASITGFGDTQYF. The CDR3 coding sequence is TGTGCCAGCATTACAGGGTTTGGAGATACGCAGTATTTT.

The chain combines TRBV6-5 with TRBJ2-1; 11 bases are shared with TRBD2. Unmatched junction bases numbered 6, after V lost 0 bases and J lost 8 bases. This CDR3 is 16 amino acids long. The V gene's germline CDR1 is MNHEY and CDR2 SVGAGI. The CDR3 DNA follows: TGTGCCAGCAGTTACTCAGAACTAGCGGGGGCCGATGAGCAGTTCTTC. It codes for CASSYSELAGADEQFF.

CDR3 bases: TGTGCCAGCAGCCACACAGGGTTGAACACTGAAGCTTTCTTT. It encodes CASSHTGLNTEAFF. The chain employs TRBV6-5 and TRBJ1-1; perhaps TRBD1 as D (6 bases). The CDR3 loop spans 14 amino acids. Trimming pared 6 bases from V and 0 bases from J, leaving 11 bases between. The V gene's germline CDR1 is MNHEY and CDR2 SVGAGI.

The rearrangement joins TRBV5-6 to TRBJ1-5, with 10 bases lining up with TRBD1. The CDR3 contains 16 residues. V lost 4 bases and J lost 7; bases outside the gene matches: 11. Per the germline V gene, CDR1 is SGHDT and CDR2 is YYEEEE. The CDR3 region is CASSRRMGTGVQPQHF. Here the CDR3 DNA reads TGTGCCAGCAGCCGCAGGATGGGGACAGGGGTCCAGCCCCAGCATTTT.

The chain is built from TRBV5-1 and TRBJ1-6; TRBD1 agrees at 7 bases. CDR3 length: 15 residues. Germline assignment: CDR1 SGHRS and CDR2 YFSETQ. The trim removed 4 bases at V and 5 bases at J, leaving 6 bases unmatched. CDR3 in amino acids: CASSGGTEDNSPLHF. CDR3 coding DNA: TGCGCCAGCAGCGGCGGGACAGAAGATAATTCACCCCTCCACTTT. Filled out from reference TRBV5-1 and TRBJ1-6, the complete variable domain reads KAGVTQTPRYLIKTRGQQVTLSCSPISGHRSVSWYQQTPGQGLQFLFEYFSETQRNKGNFPGRFSGRQFSNSRSEMNVSTLELGDSALYLCASSGGTEDNSPLHFGNGTRLTVT.

On this clone itself: The junction shows a germline mismatch at one end, possibly a read error. The chain has TRBV5-5 and TRBJ2-7, with a weak D call TRBD2 (6 bases). Per the germline V gene, CDR1 is SGHKS and CDR2 is YYEKEE (reference sequence). The CDR3 extends over 14 amino acids. In nucleotides, the CDR3 is TGTGCCAGCAGCTTAAGGGACTCCTCCTACGGGCAGTACTTC. It yields the protein CASSLRDSSYGQYF.

The count of this clone is one. The genes are TRBV19 and TRBJ1-1; tentative D call: TRBD1 (5 bases). The CDR3 covers 14 residues. Looked up from germline, CDR1 is LNHDA and CDR2 is SQIVND (reference sequence). Trimming stripped 5 bases from V and 1 base from J, with 11 bases between. CDR3 amino acids: CASSARQRNTEAFF. CDR3 in DNA: TGTGCCAGTAGTGCCCGACAGAGGAACACTGAAGCTTTCTTT.

The V and J genes are TRBV6-6 and TRBJ1-3, with 7 bases fitting TRBD1. This CDR3 contains 16 residues. J lost 0 bases, V lost 7 bases, and 9 bases had no gene match. The germline V gene has CDR1 MNHNY and CDR2 SVGAGI (reference sequence). The DNA for the CDR3 is TGTGCCAGCACCGCACAGGGGCCGAGCTCTGGAAACACCATATATTTT. Protein: CASTAQGPSSGNTIYF.

This chain joins TRBV6-5 and TRBJ1-1; D is undetermined. Trimming stripped 7 bases from V and 2 bases from J, with 14 bases between. CDR1 and CDR2 from the germline V gene are MNHEY and SVGAGI. This CDR3 is built from 14 residues. The chain's CDR3 is CASMSSSQNTEAFF. CDR3 in DNA: TGTGCCAGCATGAGTTCATCCCAAAACACTGAAGCTTTCTTT.

The rearrangement links TRBV7-9 to TRBJ2-2, with 10 nucleotides matching TRBD2. Germline values: CDR1 SEHNR, CDR2 FQNEAQ (reference sequence). This CDR3 comprises 18 residues. The junction had 6 bases not matched to a gene; V was cut back by 2 bases and J by 0 bases. The CDR3 region has the DNA TGTGCCAGCAGCTTACTAGCGGGGGTCACAGCGAACACCGGGGAGCTGTTTTTT. It is translated as CASSLLAGVTANTGELFF.

The chain couples TRBV2 to TRBJ2-2; TRBD1 matches 8 bases. There are 15 residues in the CDR3. J lost 5 bases, V lost 2 bases, and 4 bases had no gene match. CDR1 SNHLY and CDR2 FYNNEI come from the germline V gene. For the CDR3, the DNA is TGTGCCAGCAGTGAACAGGGGGCGCGGACCGGGGAGCTGTTTTTT. Protein sequence: CASSEQGARTGELFF.

CDR3 DNA sequence: TGTGCCAGCAGTGGGACTAGCGGGGGGGCCTGGGAGACCCAGTACTTC. Translating gives CASSGTSGGAWETQYF. This chain links TRBV2 with TRBJ2-5; 15 bases are a match to TRBD2. This CDR3 region has 16 residues. V gave up 4 bases and J gave up 5 bases; unmatched junction bases: 5. CDR1 and CDR2 (germline): SNHLY, FYNNEI.

V usage is TRBV15 and J usage is TRBJ1-3; the match to TRBD1 covers 8 bases. Germline values: CDR1 LNHNV, CDR2 YYDKDF (reference sequence). The CDR3 consists of 15 residues. The trim removed 5 bases at V and 7 bases at J, leaving 10 bases unmatched. The CDR3 coding sequence is TGTGCCACCAGCTTGGACAGGGAAGTACTCAACACCATATATTTT. Amino acid sequence: CATSLDREVLNTIYF.

The J gene is TRBJ1-5, the V gene TRBV11-1, with 7 nucleotides matching TRBD1. The CDR3 totals 13 residues. Germline V gives CDR1 SGHAT, CDR2 FQDESV (reference sequence). V lost 4 bases and J lost 7; bases outside the gene matches: 4. DNA of the CDR3: TGTGCCAGCAGCTATGACAGGGCCCAGCCCCAGCATTTT. Translation gives CASSYDRAQPQHF.

The CDR3 sequence is CASSPGGTGNTEAFF. In DNA form, the CDR3 reads TGCGCCAGCAGCCCCGGGGGGACCGGGAACACTGAAGCTTTCTTT. The gene calls are TRBV5-1 and TRBJ1-1, with a tentative D call TRBD1 (5 bases). V dropped 4 bases and J dropped 1 base, with 14 bases sitting between them. CDR3 size: 15 residues. Germline V gene data show CDR1 as SGHRS and CDR2 as YFSETQ.

CDR3 residues: CASSETGLDFYEQYF. CDR3 coding DNA: TGTGCCAGCAGTGAAACAGGGCTGGATTTCTACGAGCAGTACTTC. The chain recombines TRBV6-1 with TRBJ2-7; D perhaps matches TRBD1 (6 bases). Trimming cost V 2 bases and J 3 bases, with 14 bases left between them. The CDR3 loop spans 15 amino acids. The germline V gene encodes CDR1 MNHNS and CDR2 SASEGT.

This chain connects TRBV9 to TRBJ1-6; D not certain. Looked up from germline, CDR1 is SGDLS and CDR2 is YYNGEE. Trimming removed 2 bases from V and 7 bases from J, with 7 bases in between. The CDR3 sequence is 13 residues long. CDR3 DNA sequence: TGTGCCAGCAGCGTGGCGGAAAATTCACCCCTCCACTTT. This sequence encodes CASSVAENSPLHF.